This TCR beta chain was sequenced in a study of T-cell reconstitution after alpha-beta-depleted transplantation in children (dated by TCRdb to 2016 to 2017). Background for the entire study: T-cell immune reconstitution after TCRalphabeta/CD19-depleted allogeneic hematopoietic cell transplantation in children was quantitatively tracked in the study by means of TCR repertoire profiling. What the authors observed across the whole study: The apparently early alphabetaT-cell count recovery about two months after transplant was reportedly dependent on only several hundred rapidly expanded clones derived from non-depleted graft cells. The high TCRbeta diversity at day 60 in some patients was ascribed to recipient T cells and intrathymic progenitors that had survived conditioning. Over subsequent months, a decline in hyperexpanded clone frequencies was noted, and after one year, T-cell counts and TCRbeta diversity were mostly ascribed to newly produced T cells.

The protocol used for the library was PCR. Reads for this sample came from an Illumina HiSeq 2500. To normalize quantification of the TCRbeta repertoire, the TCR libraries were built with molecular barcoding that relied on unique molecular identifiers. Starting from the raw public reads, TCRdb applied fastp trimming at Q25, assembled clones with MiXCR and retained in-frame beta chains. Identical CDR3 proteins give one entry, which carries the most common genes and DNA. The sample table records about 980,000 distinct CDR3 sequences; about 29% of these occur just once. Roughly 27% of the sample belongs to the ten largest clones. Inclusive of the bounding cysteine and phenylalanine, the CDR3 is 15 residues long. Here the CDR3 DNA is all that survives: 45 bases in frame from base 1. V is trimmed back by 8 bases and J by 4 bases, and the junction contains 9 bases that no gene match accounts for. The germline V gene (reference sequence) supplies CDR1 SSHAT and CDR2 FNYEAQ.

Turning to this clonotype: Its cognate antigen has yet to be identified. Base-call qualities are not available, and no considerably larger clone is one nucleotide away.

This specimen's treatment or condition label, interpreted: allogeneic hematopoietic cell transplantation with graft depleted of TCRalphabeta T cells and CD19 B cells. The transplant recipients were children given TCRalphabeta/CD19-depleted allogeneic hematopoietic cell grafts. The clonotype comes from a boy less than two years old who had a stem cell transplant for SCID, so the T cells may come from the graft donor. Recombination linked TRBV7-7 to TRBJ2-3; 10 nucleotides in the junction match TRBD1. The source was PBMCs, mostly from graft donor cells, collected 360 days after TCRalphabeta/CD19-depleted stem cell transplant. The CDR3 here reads CASLIGGQGSDTQYF. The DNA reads TGTGCCAGCTTGATAGGGGGACAGGGGTCAGATACGCAGTATTTT.